This is a list of T cell receptor beta chains from one sample in a study of graft-versus-host responses after intestinal transplantation. The assay was immunoSEQ multiplex PCR, and TCRdb's table has in-frame clones only and misses some. The repertoire holds about 97,000 clones, with approximately 90% as singletons. Specimen: PBMCs, collected roughly 450 days after intestinal transplant. These receptors were taken from a human patient who received an intestinal transplant, so some T cells may come from the graft donor. Each CDR3 is given with its conserved first and last residue. The D gene is left open where the match is weak. Clone size is not always given. Where it is, it says once, few, many or a class for expanded clones.

j_call clone_size d_call v_call cdr3_nt cdr3_aa
TRBJ1-5 once - TRBV7-9 TGTGCCAGCAGCTTCGGCAGGGGTTTAAATCAGCCCCAGCATTTT CASSFGRGLNQPQHF
TRBJ1-2 - - TRBV12-2 TGTGCAAGTCGCTCCCCCGGTCATAGGGGGATAAACTATGGCTACACCTTC CASRSPGHRGINYGYTF
TRBJ1-2 - - TRBV5-4 TGTGCCAGCAGCGGGGGGGAGGGCGGCTATGGCTACACCTTC CASSGGEGGYGYTF
TRBJ2-5 - - TRBV7-6 TGTGCCAGCAGTAGACAGCAAGAGACCCAGTACTTC CASSRQQETQYF
TRBJ2-7 - - TRBV11-2 TGTGCCAGCAGCTTAGCAGGACACCCCTCCTACGAGCAGTACTTC CASSLAGHPSYEQYF
TRBJ1-2 - TRBD1 TRBV7-9 TGTGCCAGCAGCTTACAGGACAGGCCCTATGGCTACACCTTC CASSLQDRPYGYTF
TRBJ2-3 - - TRBV7-7 TGTGCTAGCAGCTTAGCGAAGGGGTTGGATACGCAGTATTTT CASSLAKGLDTQYF
TRBJ2-1 - TRBD2 TRBV5-1 TGCGCCAGCAGCTACGGGGGGAAACCCTACAATGAGCAGTTCTTC CASSYGGKPYNEQFF
TRBJ1-1 - - TRBV6-6 TGTGCCAGCAGTTACTCCCGGTCGCGGAACACTGAAGCTTTCTTT CASSYSRSRNTEAFF
TRBJ2-7 - - TRBV29-1 TGCAGCGCCTCGCACGACTACGAGCAGTACTTC CSASHDYEQYF
TRBJ1-5 - - TRBV6-1 TGTGCCAGCAGTGAAGCGCGGGGGCTAGGGAATCAGCCCCAGCATTTT CASSEARGLGNQPQHF
TRBJ1-2 - - TRBV7-9 TGTGCCAGCAGCTTGGACAGCCTATTCTATGGCTACACCTTC CASSLDSLFYGYTF
TRBJ2-7 - TRBD2 TRBV20-1 TGCAGTGCTGGGACTACCTACGAGCAGTACTTC CSAGTTYEQYF
TRBJ2-3 - - TRBV27 TGTGCCAGCAGTTTAGGACACGCCGGGGCAGATACGCAGTATTTT CASSLGHAGADTQYF